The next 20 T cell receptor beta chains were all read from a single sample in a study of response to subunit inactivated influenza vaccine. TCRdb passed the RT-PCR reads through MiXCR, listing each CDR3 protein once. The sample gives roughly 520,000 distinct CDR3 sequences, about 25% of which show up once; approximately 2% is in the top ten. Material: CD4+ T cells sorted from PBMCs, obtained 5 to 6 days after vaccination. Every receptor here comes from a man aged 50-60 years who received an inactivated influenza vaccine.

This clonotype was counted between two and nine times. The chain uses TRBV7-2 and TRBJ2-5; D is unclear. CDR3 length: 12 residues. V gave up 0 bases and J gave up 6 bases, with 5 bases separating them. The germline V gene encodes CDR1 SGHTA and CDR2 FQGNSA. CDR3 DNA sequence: TGTGCCAGCAGCTTAGCCGGCCAGACCCAGTACTTC. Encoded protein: CASSLAGQTQYF.

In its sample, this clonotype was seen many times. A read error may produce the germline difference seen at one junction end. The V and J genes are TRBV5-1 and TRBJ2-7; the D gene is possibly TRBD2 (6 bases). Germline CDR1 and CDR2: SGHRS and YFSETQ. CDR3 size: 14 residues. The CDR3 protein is CASSLGSGSYEQYF. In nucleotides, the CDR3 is TGTGCCAGCAGCTTAGGAAGCGGGTCCTACGAGCAGTACTTC.

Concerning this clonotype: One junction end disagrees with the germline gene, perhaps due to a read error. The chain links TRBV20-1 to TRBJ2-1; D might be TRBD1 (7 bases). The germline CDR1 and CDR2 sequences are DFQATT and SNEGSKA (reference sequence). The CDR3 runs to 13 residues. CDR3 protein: CSARGQGGYGSIF. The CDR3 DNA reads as TGCAGTGCTAGAGGGCAGGGGGGATACGGGTCGATCTTC.

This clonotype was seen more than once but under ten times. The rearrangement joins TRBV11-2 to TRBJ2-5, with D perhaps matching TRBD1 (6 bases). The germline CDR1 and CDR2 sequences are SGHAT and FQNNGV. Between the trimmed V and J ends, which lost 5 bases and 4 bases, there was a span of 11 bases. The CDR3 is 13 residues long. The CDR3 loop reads CASSRDTSETQYF. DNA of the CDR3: TGTGCCAGCAGCCGGGACACATCAGAGACCCAGTACTTC.

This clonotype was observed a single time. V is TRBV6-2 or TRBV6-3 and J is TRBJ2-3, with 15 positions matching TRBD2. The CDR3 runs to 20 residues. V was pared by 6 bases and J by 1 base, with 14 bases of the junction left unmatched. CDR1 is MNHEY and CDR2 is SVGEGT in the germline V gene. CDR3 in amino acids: CASRALGTSGGPSRTDTQYF. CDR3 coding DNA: TGTGCCAGCAGGGCGCTTGGGACTAGCGGGGGGCCTTCCCGCACAGATACGCAGTATTTT.

The CDR3 protein is CASSYDRGSRNSPLHF. DNA for the CDR3: TGTGCCAGCAGTTACGACAGGGGTAGTCGTAATTCACCCCTCCACTTT. V and J are TRBV6-2 or TRBV6-3 and TRBJ1-6; 8 nucleotides agree with TRBD1. The V gene end was trimmed by 2 bases and the J gene end by 6 bases; junction bases not matched to a gene: 6. CDR1 and CDR2 from the germline V gene are MNHEY and SVGEGT. The CDR3 totals 16 residues.

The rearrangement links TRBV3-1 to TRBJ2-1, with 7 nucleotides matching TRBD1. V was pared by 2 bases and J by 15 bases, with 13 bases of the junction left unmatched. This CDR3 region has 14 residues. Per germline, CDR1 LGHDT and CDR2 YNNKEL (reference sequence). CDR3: CASSQPGLGGSRFF. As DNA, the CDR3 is TGTGCCAGCAGCCAACCGGGCCTAGGGGGCAGTAGGTTCTTC.

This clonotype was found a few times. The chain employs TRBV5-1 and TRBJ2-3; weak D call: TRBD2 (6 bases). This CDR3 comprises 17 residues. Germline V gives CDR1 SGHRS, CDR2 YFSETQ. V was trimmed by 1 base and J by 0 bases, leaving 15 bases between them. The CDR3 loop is CASSLSAGYISTDTQYF. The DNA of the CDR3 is TGCGCCAGCAGCTTGTCGGCGGGATACATAAGCACAGATACGCAGTATTTT.

The CDR3 is CASRKNRGITDTQYF. The CDR3 bases are TGCGCCAGCAGAAAAAACAGGGGGATCACAGATACGCAGTATTTT. The rearrangement links TRBV5-1 to TRBJ2-3, with TRBD1 matching 8 bases. The CDR3 is made up of 15 amino acids. The J segment lost 2 bases and the V segment lost 5 bases, leaving 7 bases of the junction unmatched. CDR1 is SGHRS and CDR2 is YFSETQ in the germline V gene.

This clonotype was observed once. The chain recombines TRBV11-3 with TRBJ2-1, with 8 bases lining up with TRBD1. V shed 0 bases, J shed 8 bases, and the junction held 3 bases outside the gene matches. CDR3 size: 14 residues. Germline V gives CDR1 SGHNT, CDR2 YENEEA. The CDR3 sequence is CASSLETGADEQFF. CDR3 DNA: TGTGCCAGCAGCTTAGAGACAGGGGCGGATGAGCAGTTCTTC.

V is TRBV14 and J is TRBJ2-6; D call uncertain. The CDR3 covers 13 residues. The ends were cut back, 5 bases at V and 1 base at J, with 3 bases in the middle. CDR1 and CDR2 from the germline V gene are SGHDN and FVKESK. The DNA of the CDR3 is TGTGCCAGCAGCGAATCTGGGGCCAACGTCCTGACTTTC. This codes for CASSESGANVLTF.

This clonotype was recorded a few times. CDR3 DNA: TGCGCCAGCAGGGCCGGGACAGGGTTTACAGATACGCAGTATTTT. It encodes CASRAGTGFTDTQYF. The V call is TRBV5-1, the J call TRBJ2-3; 9 bases match TRBD1. Germline V lookup: CDR1 SGHRS, CDR2 YFSETQ. CDR3 length: 15 residues. With V trimmed by 5 bases and J by 3 bases, 7 bases remained unmatched.

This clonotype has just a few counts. In DNA, the CDR3 is TGTGCCAGCAGCCAACGGACTAGCGGGGGTACAGATACGCAGTATTTT. As protein: CASSQRTSGGTDTQYF. The V and J genes are TRBV4-2 and TRBJ2-3, with 13 bases identical to TRBD2. CDR3 length: 16 amino acids. Germline V gene data show CDR1 as LGHNA and CDR2 as YNFKEQ. The J segment lost 3 bases and the V segment lost 2 bases, leaving 2 bases of the junction unmatched.

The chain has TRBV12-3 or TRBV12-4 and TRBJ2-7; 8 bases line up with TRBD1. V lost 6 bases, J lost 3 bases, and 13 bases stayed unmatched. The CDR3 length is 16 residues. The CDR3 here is CASSSTWTGRGYEQYF. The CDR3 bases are TGTGCCAGCAGCAGCACCTGGACAGGGCGAGGCTACGAGCAGTACTTC.

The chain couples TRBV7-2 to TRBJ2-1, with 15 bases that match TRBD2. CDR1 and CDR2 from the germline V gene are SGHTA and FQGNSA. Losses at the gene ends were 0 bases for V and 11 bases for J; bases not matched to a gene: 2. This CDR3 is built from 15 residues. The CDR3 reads CASSLAGLAGGKQFF. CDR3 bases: TGTGCCAGCAGCTTAGCGGGACTAGCGGGGGGTAAGCAGTTCTTC.

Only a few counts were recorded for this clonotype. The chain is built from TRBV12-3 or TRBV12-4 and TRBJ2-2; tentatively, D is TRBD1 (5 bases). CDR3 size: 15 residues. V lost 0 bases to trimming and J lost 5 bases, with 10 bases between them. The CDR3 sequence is CASSLARARTGELFF. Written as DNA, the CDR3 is TGTGCCAGCAGTTTAGCCAGGGCGAGGACCGGGGAGCTGTTTTTT.

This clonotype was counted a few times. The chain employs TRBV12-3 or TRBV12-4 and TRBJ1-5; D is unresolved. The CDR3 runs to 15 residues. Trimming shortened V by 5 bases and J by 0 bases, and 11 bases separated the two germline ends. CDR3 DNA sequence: TGTGCCAGCAGTCCCGGACGGATTAGCAATCAGCCCCAGCATTTT. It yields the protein CASSPGRISNQPQHF.

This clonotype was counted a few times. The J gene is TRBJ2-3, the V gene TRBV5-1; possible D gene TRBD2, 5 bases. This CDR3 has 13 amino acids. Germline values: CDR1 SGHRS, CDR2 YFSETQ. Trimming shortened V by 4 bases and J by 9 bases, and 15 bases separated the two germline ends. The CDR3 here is CASSITGGPTQYF. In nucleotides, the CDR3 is TGCGCCAGCAGCATAACGGGCGGGCCGACGCAGTATTTT. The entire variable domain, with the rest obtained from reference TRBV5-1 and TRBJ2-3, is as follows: KAGVTQTPRYLIKTRGQQVTLSCSPISGHRSVSWYQQTPGQGLQFLFEYFSETQRNKGNFPGRFSGRQFSNSRSEMNVSTLELGDSALYLCASSITGGPTQYFGPGTRLTVL.

In DNA, the CDR3 is TGTGCCAGCAGTGTGGACGGCTTCTATGGCTACACCTTC. Translated, it gives CASSVDGFYGYTF. This chain connects TRBV6-1 to TRBJ1-2; D gene uncertain. V lost 4 bases and J 4 bases, leaving 10 bases between the germline ends. This CDR3 contains 13 residues. In germline, CDR1 is MNHNS, CDR2 SASEGT.

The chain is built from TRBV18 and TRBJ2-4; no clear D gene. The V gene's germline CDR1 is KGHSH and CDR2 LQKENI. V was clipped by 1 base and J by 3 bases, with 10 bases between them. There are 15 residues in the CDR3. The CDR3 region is CASSPLGSDKNIQYF. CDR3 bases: TGTGCCAGCTCACCACTGGGGTCGGACAAAAACATTCAGTACTTC.